A single sample gave rise to the 24 T cell receptor beta chains below, sequenced in a study of identical twins. TCRdb reprocessed the 5' RACE reads via MiXCR and lists one record per CDR3 protein. Among hundreds of thousands of distinct CDR3 sequences listed, just under 9.5% were seen once. The sample also formed part of further work on yellow fever vaccine responses in identical twins.

The sequenced sample was CD8+ T cells sorted from blood. These receptors all stem from a woman aged 18-29 years in good health.

This clonotype has just a few counts. This chain connects TRBV15 to TRBJ1-1; the D is unclear. Between the trimmed V and J ends, which lost 8 bases and 0 bases, there was a span of 13 bases. The V gene's germline CDR1 is LNHNV and CDR2 YYDKDF (reference sequence). CDR3 size: 14 residues. The CDR3 loop reads CATSEGELNTEAFF. The CDR3 region has the DNA TGTGCCACCTCCGAGGGAGAGCTGAACACTGAAGCTTTCTTT.

In this sample, this clonotype turned up many times. The V call is TRBV28, the J call TRBJ2-7; D unclear. Germline V gene sequence: CDR1 MDHEN, CDR2 SYDVKM. V was shortened by 7 bases and J by 1 base, with 14 bases between the two germline ends. The length of the CDR3 is 14 residues. The CDR3 coding sequence is TGTGCCAGCACTCATGGCCCTCGATCCTACGAGCAGTACTTC. This translates into CASTHGPRSYEQYF.

The chain couples TRBV9 to TRBJ2-1, with 12 bases lining up with TRBD2. V was clipped by 3 bases and J by 7 bases; unmatched bases: 5. Looked up from germline, CDR1 is SGDLS and CDR2 is YYNGEE. CDR3 size: 15 residues. The CDR3 is CASSALAGGLNEQFF. The CDR3 bases are TGTGCCAGCAGCGCCCTAGCGGGGGGGCTGAATGAGCAGTTCTTC.

This clonotype came up a few times. The V and J genes are TRBV12-3 or TRBV12-4 and TRBJ1-1; no reliable D call. The CDR3 is 14 amino acids. V lost 7 bases and J 5 bases, leaving 17 bases between the germline ends. The CDR3 bases are TGTGCCAGCACCCCGTTCGGAGAGCTTACTGAAGCTTTCTTT. Translating gives CASTPFGELTEAFF.

The chain links TRBV2 to TRBJ2-1; no definite D call. Per germline, CDR1 SNHLY and CDR2 FYNNEI. V was trimmed by 7 bases and J by 5 bases, leaving 18 bases between them. The length of the CDR3 is 15 residues. The CDR3 DNA follows: TGTGCCAGCACCCAACCCCTCTGGGCCGACAATGAGCAGTTCTTC. Residues: CASTQPLWADNEQFF.

This clonotype was counted a few times. The rearrangement uses TRBV5-1 and TRBJ2-5; 9 bases align to TRBD2. The CDR3 length is 15 residues. V gave up 4 bases and J gave up 4 bases; unmatched junction bases: 8. Germline assignment: CDR1 SGHRS and CDR2 YFSETQ. CDR3 in DNA: TGCGCCAGCAGCCCGGGACTAGCCTTCGTAGAGACCCAGTACTTC. Amino acid sequence: CASSPGLAFVETQYF. Using reference TRBV5-1 and TRBJ2-5 for the parts outside the CDR3, the full variable domain is KAGVTQTPRYLIKTRGQQVTLSCSPISGHRSVSWYQQTPGQGLQFLFEYFSETQRNKGNFPGRFSGRQFSNSRSEMNVSTLELGDSALYLCASSPGLAFVETQYFGPGTRLLVL.

This clonotype was recorded many times. CDR3 in amino acids: CASSGNSSYEQYF. The CDR3 DNA reads as TGTGCCAGCAGCGGGAACAGCTCCTACGAGCAGTACTTC. V gene TRBV7-6 combines with J gene TRBJ2-7; D uncertain. Germline V gene sequence: CDR1 SGHVS, CDR2 FNYEAQ. With 5 bases removed from V and 0 bases from J, the gap between germline ends came to 8 bases. The CDR3 length is 13 residues.

The V gene is TRBV20-1, the J gene TRBJ2-1, with D perhaps given as TRBD1 or TRBD2 (5 bases each). Germline V gene data show CDR1 as DFQATT and CDR2 as SNEGSKA (reference sequence). Trimming left V 6 bases short and J 8 bases short, with 14 bases between. The CDR3 is made up of 12 amino acids. In DNA, the CDR3 is TGCAGTGCCCGAGGGGCGACGGATGAGCAGTTCTTC. This gives the protein CSARGATDEQFF.

This chain uses TRBV7-6 with TRBJ2-1; D may be TRBD2 (5 bases). There are 13 residues in the CDR3. The germline CDR1 and CDR2 sequences are SGHVS and FNYEAQ. Trimming took off 5 bases at V and 6 bases at J, with 11 bases between the two ends. The DNA for the CDR3 is TGTGCCAGCAGCCCGATACTAGTCAATGAGCAGTTCTTC. As protein: CASSPILVNEQFF.

This clonotype has a count of ten or more. The genes are TRBV20-1 and TRBJ2-1, with 13 bases that match TRBD2. The CDR3 consists of 16 residues. The germline gives CDR1 DFQATT, CDR2 SNEGSKA (reference sequence). With 4 bases clipped from V and 1 base from J, the junction kept 4 bases outside the gene matches. Written as DNA, the CDR3 is TGCAGTGCTACCGGACTAGCGGGAGAGTCCTACAATGAGCAGTTCTTC. It specifies CSATGLAGESYNEQFF.

The sample holds many counts of this clonotype. The genes are TRBV5-1 and TRBJ2-1, with 8 positions matching TRBD2. Trimming cost V 4 bases and J 0 bases; bases outside gene matches: 6. This CDR3 spans 16 amino acids. CDR1 and CDR2 (germline): SGHRS, YFSETQ. The CDR3 DNA reads TGCGCCAGCAGCGATAACGGGGGGGCCTCCTACAATGAGCAGTTCTTC. Its translation: CASSDNGGASYNEQFF.

In this sample, this clonotype turned up many times. The rearrangement links TRBV4-3 to TRBJ2-7; 8 nucleotides align to TRBD2. This CDR3 region has 15 residues. Germline CDR1 LGHNA, CDR2 YSLEER. Trimming cost V 4 bases and J 2 bases; bases outside gene matches: 7. CDR3 in DNA: TGCGCCAGCAGCCCGGGACTAGACCAAACCTACGAGCAGTACTTC. This codes for CASSPGLDQTYEQYF.

This clonotype was seen many times. V usage is TRBV29-1 and J usage is TRBJ2-7, with 8 bases matching TRBD1. The germline V gene has CDR1 SQVTM and CDR2 ANQGSEA. J lost 5 bases, V lost 7 bases, and 10 bases had no gene match. This CDR3 has 13 residues. The CDR3 sequence is CSAETGDLNEQYF. The CDR3 DNA sequence: TGCAGCGCTGAGACAGGGGATCTCAACGAGCAGTACTTC.

This clonotype has at least ten counts. The V gene is TRBV20-1, the J gene TRBJ2-1, with TRBD2 identical over 9 bases. This CDR3 spans 14 amino acids. V was pared by 7 bases and J by 1 base, with 5 bases of the junction left unmatched. Germline V gene lookup returns CDR1 DFQATT and CDR2 SNEGSKA (reference sequence). Here the CDR3 reads CSVLAGVSYNEQFF. In DNA form, the CDR3 reads TGCAGTGTCTTAGCGGGGGTGTCCTACAATGAGCAGTTCTTC.

This clonotype was observed a handful of times. The chain couples TRBV7-9 to TRBJ2-5; D unresolved. The CDR3 contains 16 residues. Germline loops: CDR1 SEHNR, CDR2 FQNEAQ (reference sequence). V lost 2 bases and J lost 5, with 18 bases in between. The CDR3 reads CASSLMASADWETQYF. The CDR3 nucleotides are TGTGCCAGCAGCTTAATGGCCTCAGCTGACTGGGAGACCCAGTACTTC.

The chain employs TRBV12-3 or TRBV12-4 and TRBJ2-1; D gene ambiguous. V gave up 6 bases and J gave up 13 bases, with 16 bases separating them. CDR3 length equals 12 residues. For the CDR3, the DNA is TGTGCCAGCAGGACCGGGCTGGCCTACCAGTTCTTC. Its translation is CASRTGLAYQFF.

The sample holds a few counts of this clonotype. This sequence joins TRBV10-1 and TRBJ2-2, with D unresolved. Per germline, CDR1 WNHNN and CDR2 SYGVQD (reference sequence). The CDR3 runs to 15 residues. Deletions cut 0 bases from V and 3 bases from J, with 8 bases between. The CDR3 sequence is CASSESRLYTGELFF. The CDR3 DNA sequence: TGCGCCAGCAGTGAGTCGCGGCTGTACACCGGGGAGCTGTTTTTT.

CDR3 DNA sequence: TGCAGCGTTGAAGGGCGGTTAGGGCCAGGCAACACTGAAGCTTTCTTT. Translated, it gives CSVEGRLGPGNTEAFF. The chain couples TRBV29-1 to TRBJ1-1; D remains unclear. CDR3 size: 16 residues. With 1 base removed from V and 2 bases from J, the gap between germline ends came to 17 bases. Germline V gene data show CDR1 as SQVTM and CDR2 as ANQGSEA.

This clonotype was counted only a few times. This chain's CDR3 is CASSTRAGLAQYF. The DNA for the CDR3 is TGTGCCAGTTCAACTAGGGCGGGGTTGGCCCAGTACTTC. The chain is built from TRBV28 and TRBJ2-5; a weak D match, TRBD2 (6 bases). The CDR3 is 13 amino acids. V was trimmed by 9 bases and J by 9 bases, leaving 20 bases between them. Germline V gene lookup returns CDR1 MDHEN and CDR2 SYDVKM.

CDR3 bases: TGTGCCAGCAGCCAAGTCCCAGAGGGAACGCAGTATTTT. Translating gives CASSQVPEGTQYF. The chain links TRBV7-2 to TRBJ2-3, with D perhaps TRBD2 (5 bases). V was pared by 5 bases and J by 9 bases, with 15 bases between. CDR1 and CDR2 (germline): SGHTA, FQGNSA. This CDR3 contains 13 residues.

J is TRBJ1-5 and V is TRBV4-1; maybe TRBD1 (5 bases). Germline V gene lookup returns CDR1 MGHRA and CDR2 YSYEKL. V dropped 6 bases and J dropped 3 bases, with 12 bases sitting between them. The CDR3 contains 14 residues. The CDR3 loop is CASRRDGNNQPQHF. As DNA, the CDR3 is TGCGCCAGCAGGCGGGACGGCAACAATCAGCCCCAGCATTTT.

The sample holds many counts of this clonotype. The genes are TRBV20-1 and TRBJ2-3; 12 nucleotides line up with TRBD1. CDR1 and CDR2 (germline): DFQATT, SNEGSKA (reference sequence). The CDR3 sequence is 16 residues long. V shed 0 bases and J 7 bases; nucleotides not matched to a gene: 8. CDR3 nucleotide sequence: TGCAGTGCTAGAGAGGGACAGGGGGCTTTGGTCAATACGCAGTATTTT. Encoded protein: CSAREGQGALVNTQYF.

This clonotype came up a few times. This sequence joins TRBV7-9 and TRBJ2-7, with D perhaps TRBD2 (5 bases). CDR1 is SEHNR and CDR2 is FQNEAQ in the germline V gene (reference sequence). CDR3 length equals 16 residues. The V gene lost 4 bases and the J gene lost 0 bases, with 16 bases spanning the gap. The CDR3 protein is CASSSPQDLSSYEQYF. CDR3 bases: TGTGCCAGCAGCTCCCCGCAGGACTTGAGCTCCTACGAGCAGTACTTC.

This clonotype was detected a few times. The rearrangement joins TRBV3-1 to TRBJ1-1, with 7 nucleotides matching TRBD1. This CDR3 has 14 residues. Germline-derived CDR1 and CDR2 are LGHDT and YNNKEL (reference sequence). Unmatched junction bases numbered 3, after V lost 4 bases and J lost 1 base. DNA for the CDR3: TGTGCCAGCAGCCGGACAGGTGCGAACACTGAAGCTTTCTTT. Translated, it gives CASSRTGANTEAFF. Using reference TRBV3-1 and TRBJ1-1 for the parts outside the CDR3, the full variable domain is DTAVSQTPKYLVTQMGNDKSIKCEQNLGHDTMYWYKQDSKKFLKIMFSYNNKELIINETVPNRFSPKSPDKAHLNLHINSLELGDSAVYFCASSRTGANTEAFFGQGTRLTVV.